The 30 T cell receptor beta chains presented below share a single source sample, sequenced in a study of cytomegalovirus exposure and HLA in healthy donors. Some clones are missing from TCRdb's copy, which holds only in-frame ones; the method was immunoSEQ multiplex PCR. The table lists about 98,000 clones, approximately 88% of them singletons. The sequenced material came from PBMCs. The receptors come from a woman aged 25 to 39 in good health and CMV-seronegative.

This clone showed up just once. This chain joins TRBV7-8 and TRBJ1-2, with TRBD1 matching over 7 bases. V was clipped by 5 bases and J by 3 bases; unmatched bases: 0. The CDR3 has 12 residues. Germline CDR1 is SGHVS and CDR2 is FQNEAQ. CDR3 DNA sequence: TGTGCCAGCAGCACAGGGGACTATGGCTACACCTTC. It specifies CASSTGDYGYTF.

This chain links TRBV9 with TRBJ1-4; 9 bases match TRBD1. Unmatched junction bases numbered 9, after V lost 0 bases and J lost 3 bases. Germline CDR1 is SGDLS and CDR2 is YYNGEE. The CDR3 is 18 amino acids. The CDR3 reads CASSVGATGGLANEKLFF. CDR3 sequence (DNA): TGTGCCAGCAGCGTAGGGGCGACAGGGGGTTTGGCTAATGAAAAACTGTTTTTT.

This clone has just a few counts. The CDR3: CAISESTQGWRGQTLKMNTEAFF. CDR3 sequence (DNA): TGTGCCATCAGTGAGTCGACTCAGGGCTGGAGGGGGCAGACTTTGAAAATGAACACTGAAGCTTTCTTT. The V call is TRBV10-3, the J call TRBJ1-1, with 7 bases fitting TRBD1. The CDR3 is made up of 23 amino acids. V trimming: 0 bases; J trimming: 0 bases; junction bases outside the gene matches: 25. Germline loops: CDR1 ENHRY, CDR2 SYGVKD.

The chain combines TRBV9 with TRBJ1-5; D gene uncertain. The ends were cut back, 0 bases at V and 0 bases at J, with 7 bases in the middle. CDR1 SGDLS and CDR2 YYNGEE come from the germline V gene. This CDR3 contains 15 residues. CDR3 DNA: TGTGCCAGCAGCGTAGATCCTAATAGCAATCAGCCCCAGCATTTT. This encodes CASSVDPNSNQPQHF.

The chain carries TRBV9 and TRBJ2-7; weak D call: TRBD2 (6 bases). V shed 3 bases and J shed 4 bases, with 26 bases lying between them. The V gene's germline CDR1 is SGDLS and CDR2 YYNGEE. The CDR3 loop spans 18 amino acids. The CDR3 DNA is TGTGCCAGCAGCGCAGGAGGAGATCGGGACTGGAGAGTGTACGAGCAGTACTTC. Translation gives CASSAGGDRDWRVYEQYF. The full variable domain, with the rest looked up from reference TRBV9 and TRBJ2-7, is DSGVTQTPKHLITATGQRVTLRCSPRSGDLSVYWYQQSLDQGLQFLIQYYNGEERAKGNILERFSAQQFPDLHSELNLSSLELGDSALYFCASSAGGDRDWRVYEQYFGPGTRLTVT.

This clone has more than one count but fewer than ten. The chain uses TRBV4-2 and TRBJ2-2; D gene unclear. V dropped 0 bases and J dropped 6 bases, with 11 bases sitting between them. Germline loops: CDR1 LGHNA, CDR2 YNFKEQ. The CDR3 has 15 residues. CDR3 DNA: TGTGCCAGCAGCCAAGATTTGAGTACCGCCGGGGAGCTGTTTTTT. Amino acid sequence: CASSQDLSTAGELFF.

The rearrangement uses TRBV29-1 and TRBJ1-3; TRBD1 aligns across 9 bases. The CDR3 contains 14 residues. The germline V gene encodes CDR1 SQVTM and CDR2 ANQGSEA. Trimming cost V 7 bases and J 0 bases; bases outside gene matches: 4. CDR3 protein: CSAGQGISGNTIYF. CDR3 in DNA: TGCAGCGCCGGACAGGGGATCTCTGGAAACACCATATATTTT.

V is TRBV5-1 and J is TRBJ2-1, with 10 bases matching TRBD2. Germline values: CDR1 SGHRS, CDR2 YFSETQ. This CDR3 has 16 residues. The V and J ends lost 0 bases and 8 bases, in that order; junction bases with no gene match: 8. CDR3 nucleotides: TGCGCCAGCAGCTTGGACCCAGCGGGGGGGTTCGATGAGCAGTTCTTC. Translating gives CASSLDPAGGFDEQFF.

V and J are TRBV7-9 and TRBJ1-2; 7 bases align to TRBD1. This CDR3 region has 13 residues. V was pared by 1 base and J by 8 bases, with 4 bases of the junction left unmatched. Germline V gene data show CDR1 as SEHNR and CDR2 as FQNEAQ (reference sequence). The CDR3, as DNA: TGTGCCAGCAGCTTAGAGGGGGCGCGAGGCTACACCTTC. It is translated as CASSLEGARGYTF.

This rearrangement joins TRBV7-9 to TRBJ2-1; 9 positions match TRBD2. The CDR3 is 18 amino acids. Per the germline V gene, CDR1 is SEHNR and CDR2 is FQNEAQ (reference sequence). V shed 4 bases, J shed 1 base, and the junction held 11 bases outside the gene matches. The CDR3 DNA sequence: TGTGCCAGCAGCTCCGGGACTAGCATTGGTTTATCCTACAATGAGCAGTTCTTC. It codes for CASSSGTSIGLSYNEQFF.

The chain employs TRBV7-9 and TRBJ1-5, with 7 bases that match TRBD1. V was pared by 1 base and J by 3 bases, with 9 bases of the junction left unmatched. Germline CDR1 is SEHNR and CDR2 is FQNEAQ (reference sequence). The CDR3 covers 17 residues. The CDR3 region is CASSLGTPGQLNQPQHF. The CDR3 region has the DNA TGTGCCAGCAGCTTAGGGACCCCGGGACAGCTCAATCAGCCCCAGCATTTT.

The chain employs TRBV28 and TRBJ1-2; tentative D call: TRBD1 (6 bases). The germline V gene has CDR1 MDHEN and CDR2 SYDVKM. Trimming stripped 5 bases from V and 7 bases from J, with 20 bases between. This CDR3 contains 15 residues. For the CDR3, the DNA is TGTGCCAGCAGTATCACAATGGGGGCGCCCTTTGGCTACACCTTC. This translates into CASSITMGAPFGYTF.

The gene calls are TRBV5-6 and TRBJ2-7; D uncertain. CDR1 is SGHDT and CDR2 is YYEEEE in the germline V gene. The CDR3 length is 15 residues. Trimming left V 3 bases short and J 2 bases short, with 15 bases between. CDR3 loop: CASSSILTGPYEQYF. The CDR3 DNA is TGTGCCAGCAGCTCGATCCTGACGGGTCCCTACGAGCAGTACTTC. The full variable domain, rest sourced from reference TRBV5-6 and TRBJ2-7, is DAGVTQSPTHLIKTRGQQVTLRCSPKSGHDTVSWYQQALGQGPQFIFQYYEEEERQRGNFPDRFSGHQFPNYSSELNVNALLLGDSALYLCASSSILTGPYEQYFGPGTRLTVT.

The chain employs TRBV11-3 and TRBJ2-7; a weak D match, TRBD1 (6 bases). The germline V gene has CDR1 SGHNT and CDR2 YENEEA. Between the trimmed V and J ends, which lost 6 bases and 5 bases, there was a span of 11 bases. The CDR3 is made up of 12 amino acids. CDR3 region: CASRATGHEQYF. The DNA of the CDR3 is TGTGCCAGCAGAGCTACAGGGCACGAGCAGTACTTC. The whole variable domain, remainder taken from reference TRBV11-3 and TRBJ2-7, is EAGVVQSPRYKIIEKKQPVAFWCNPISGHNTLYWYLQNLGQGPELLIRYENEEAVDDSQLPKDRFSAERLKGVDSTLKIQPAELGDSAVYLCASRATGHEQYFGPGTRLTVT.

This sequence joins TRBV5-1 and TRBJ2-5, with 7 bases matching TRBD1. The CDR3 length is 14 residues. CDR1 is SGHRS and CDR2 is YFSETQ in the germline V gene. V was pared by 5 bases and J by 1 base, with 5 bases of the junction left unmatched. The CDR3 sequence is CASRQGQIQETQYF. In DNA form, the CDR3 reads TGCGCCAGCAGACAGGGACAGATCCAAGAGACCCAGTACTTC.

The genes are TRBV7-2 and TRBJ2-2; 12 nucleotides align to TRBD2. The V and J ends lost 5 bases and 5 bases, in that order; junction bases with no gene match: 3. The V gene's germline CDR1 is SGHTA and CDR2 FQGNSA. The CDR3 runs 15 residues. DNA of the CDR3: TGTGCCAGCAGCATGACTAGCGGGAGTACCGGGGAGCTGTTTTTT. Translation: CASSMTSGSTGELFF.

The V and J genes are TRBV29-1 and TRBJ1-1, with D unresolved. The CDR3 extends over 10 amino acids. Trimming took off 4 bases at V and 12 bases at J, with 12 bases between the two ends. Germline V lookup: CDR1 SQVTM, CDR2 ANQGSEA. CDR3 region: CSVGEAGTFF. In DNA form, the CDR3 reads TGCAGCGTTGGAGAGGCAGGAACTTTCTTT.

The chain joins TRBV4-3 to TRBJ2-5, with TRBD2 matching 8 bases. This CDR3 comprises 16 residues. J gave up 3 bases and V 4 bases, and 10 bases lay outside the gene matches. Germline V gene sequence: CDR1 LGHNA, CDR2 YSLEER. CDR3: CASSLSLAVTEETQYF. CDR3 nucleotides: TGCGCCAGCAGCCTGTCACTAGCGGTGACCGAAGAGACCCAGTACTTC.

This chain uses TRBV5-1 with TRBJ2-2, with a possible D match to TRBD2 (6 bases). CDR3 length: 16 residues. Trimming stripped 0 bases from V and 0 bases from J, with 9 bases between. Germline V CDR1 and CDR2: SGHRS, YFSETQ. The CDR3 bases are TGCGCCAGCAGCTTGGTAGTAGCGGCGAACACCGGGGAGCTGTTTTTT. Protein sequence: CASSLVVAANTGELFF.

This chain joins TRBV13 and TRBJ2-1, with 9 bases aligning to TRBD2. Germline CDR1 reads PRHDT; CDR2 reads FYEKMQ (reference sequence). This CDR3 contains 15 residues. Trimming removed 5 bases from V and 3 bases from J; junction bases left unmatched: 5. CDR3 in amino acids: CASSPLAGSYNEQFF. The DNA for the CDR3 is TGTGCCAGCAGCCCGCTAGCGGGAAGCTACAATGAGCAGTTCTTC.

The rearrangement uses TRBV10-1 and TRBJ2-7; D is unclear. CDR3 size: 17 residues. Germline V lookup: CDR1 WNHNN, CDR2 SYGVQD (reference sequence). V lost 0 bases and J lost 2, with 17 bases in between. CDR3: CASSESLPGERPYEQYF. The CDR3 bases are TGCGCCAGCAGTGAGTCCCTCCCCGGAGAAAGGCCCTACGAGCAGTACTTC.

This chain's CDR3 is CAWGTGKNEQFF. Here the CDR3 DNA reads TGTGCCTGGGGGACAGGGAAGAATGAGCAGTTCTTC. The V call is TRBV30, the J call TRBJ2-1; 9 bases are a match to TRBD1. The ends lost 5 bases at V and 7 bases at J; junction bases unmatched: 3. Germline assignment: CDR1 GTSNPN and CDR2 SVGIG (reference sequence). There are 12 residues in the CDR3.

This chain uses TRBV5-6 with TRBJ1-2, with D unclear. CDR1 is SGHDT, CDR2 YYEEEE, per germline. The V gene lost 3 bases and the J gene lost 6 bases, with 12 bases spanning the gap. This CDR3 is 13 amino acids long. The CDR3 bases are TGTGCCAGCAGCTACCCGGGGTTTCATGGCTACACCTTC. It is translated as CASSYPGFHGYTF.

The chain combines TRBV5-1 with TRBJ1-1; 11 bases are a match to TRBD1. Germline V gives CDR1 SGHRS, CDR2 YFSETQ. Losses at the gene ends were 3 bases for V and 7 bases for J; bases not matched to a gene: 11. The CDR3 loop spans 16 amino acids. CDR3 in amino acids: CASSWGQGVGASEAFF. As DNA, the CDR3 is TGCGCCAGCAGCTGGGGACAGGGGGTCGGGGCCAGTGAAGCTTTCTTT. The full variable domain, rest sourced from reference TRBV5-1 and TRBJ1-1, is KAGVTQTPRYLIKTRGQQVTLSCSPISGHRSVSWYQQTPGQGLQFLFEYFSETQRNKGNFPGRFSGRQFSNSRSEMNVSTLELGDSALYLCASSWGQGVGASEAFFGQGTRLTVV.

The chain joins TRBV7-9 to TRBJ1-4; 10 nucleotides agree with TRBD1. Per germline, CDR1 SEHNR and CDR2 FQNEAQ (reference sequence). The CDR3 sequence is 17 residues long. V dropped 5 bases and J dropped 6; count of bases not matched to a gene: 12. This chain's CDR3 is CASSKPIDGTGDEKLFF. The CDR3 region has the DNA TGTGCCAGCAGCAAACCGATCGACGGGACAGGGGATGAAAAACTGTTTTTT.

The CDR3 DNA is TGTGCCAGCAGCTTGGCCGGAGCCCATTCACCCCTCCACTTT. Its protein product is CASSLAGAHSPLHF. The chain couples TRBV11-3 to TRBJ1-6; no reliable D call. This CDR3 comprises 14 residues. V was shortened by 3 bases and J by 8 bases, with 11 bases between the two germline ends. CDR1 and CDR2 from the germline V gene are SGHNT and YENEEA.

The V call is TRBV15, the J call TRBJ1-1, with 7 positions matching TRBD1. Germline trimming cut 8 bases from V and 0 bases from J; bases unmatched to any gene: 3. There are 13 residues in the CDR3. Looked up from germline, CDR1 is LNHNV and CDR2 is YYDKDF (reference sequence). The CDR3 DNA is TGTGCCACCTCGGGACAGCTGAACACTGAAGCTTTCTTT. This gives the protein CATSGQLNTEAFF. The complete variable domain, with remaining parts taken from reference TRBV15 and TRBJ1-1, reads DAMVIQNPRYQVTQFGKPVTLSCSQTLNHNVMYWYQQKSSQAPKLLFHYYDKDFNNEADTPDNFQSRRPNTSFCFLDIRSPGLGDTAMYLCATSGQLNTEAFFGQGTRLTVV.

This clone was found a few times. The CDR3: CASSPIQGMGTEAFF. CDR3 DNA sequence: TGCGCCAGCAGCCCAATCCAGGGGATGGGGACCGAAGCTTTCTTT. The chain is built from TRBV5-1 and TRBJ1-1, with a possible D match to TRBD1 (6 bases). The ends were cut back, 4 bases at V and 8 bases at J, with 21 bases in the middle. This CDR3 has 15 amino acids. Germline CDR1 SGHRS, CDR2 YFSETQ.

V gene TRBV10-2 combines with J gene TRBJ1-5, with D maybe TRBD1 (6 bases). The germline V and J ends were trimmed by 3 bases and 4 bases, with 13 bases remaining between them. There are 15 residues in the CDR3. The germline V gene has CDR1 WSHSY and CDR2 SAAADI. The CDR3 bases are TGCGCCAGCAGTGAAGCCGGGGGGACAAATCAGCCCCAGCATTTT. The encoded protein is CASSEAGGTNQPQHF.

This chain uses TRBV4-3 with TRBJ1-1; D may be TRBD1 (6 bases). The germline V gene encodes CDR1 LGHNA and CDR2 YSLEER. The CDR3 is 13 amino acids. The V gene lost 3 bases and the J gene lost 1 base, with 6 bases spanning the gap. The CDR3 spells CASSQTGNTEAFF. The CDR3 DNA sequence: TGCGCCAGCAGCCAGACAGGGAACACTGAAGCTTTCTTT.